The clone carrying this T cell receptor beta chain showed up just a few times. The sample is drawn from a study of blood T cell repertoires in COVID-19. Study details: Sample material is recorded as cDNA or gDNA derived from T cells, B-cell-depleted T cells, or PBMCs.

Germline V gene lookup returns CDR1 MNHEY and CDR2 SVGAGI. Trimming took 7 bases from V and 0 from J, leaving 7 bases between them. The CDR3 covers 13 residues. As originally analysed: By means of reference gene primer amplification, nucleated cell counts were estimated. Clones were sequenced by immunoSEQ multiplex PCR, and TCRdb holds only the in-frame ones, with some missing. V, J and clone size are taken as reported in that table, and D and trimming were inferred from the DNA itself. The sample yields 150,000 to 200,000 clones, 86% seen once. The source is a man aged 65 to 79 with acute or convalescent COVID-19. This chain uses TRBV6-5 with TRBJ1-5; D is ambiguous. The sequenced material came from peripheral blood. As DNA, the CDR3 is TGTGCCAGCACCATACATAGCAATCAGCCCCAGCATTTT. It codes for CASTIHSNQPQHF.